Below are 30 T cell receptor beta chains sequenced from a single sample in a study of control samples from healthy donors and cancer patients. Generated by immunoSEQ multiplex PCR, the TCRdb table keeps only in-frame clones and is missing some. The data contain 75,000 to 80,000 clones, around 86% of them singletons. Sequencing was performed on PBMCs. Receptors originate from a woman in her fifties or sixties with colorectal cancer.

V and J are TRBV19 and TRBJ1-1; TRBD1 matches at 7 bases. Germline CDR1 and CDR2: LNHDA and SQIVND (reference sequence). CDR3 size: 16 residues. The V segment lost 1 base and the J segment 3 bases; nucleotides outside the gene matches: 8. The DNA of the CDR3 is TGTGCCAGTAGTATAGGGGACAGAAGCGAGTACACTGAAGCTTTCTTT. Protein: CASSIGDRSEYTEAFF.

The chain has TRBV4-3 and TRBJ1-6, with no clear D. The CDR3 runs to 16 residues. CDR1 and CDR2 from the germline V gene are LGHNA and YSLEER. Trimming removed 0 bases at V and 9 bases at J, with 15 bases between. Written as DNA, the CDR3 is TGCGCCAGCAGCCAAGATATTTCGGACTACCCTTCACCCCTCCACTTT. This codes for CASSQDISDYPSPLHF.

This chain joins TRBV6-5 and TRBJ2-7; D is unclear. This CDR3 has 11 amino acids. Trimming pared 5 bases from V and 5 bases from J, leaving 7 bases between. The germline V gene encodes CDR1 MNHEY and CDR2 SVGAGI. CDR3 DNA sequence: TGTGCCAGCAGTAGCTGGGACGAGCAGTACGTC. It yields the protein CASSSWDEQYV.

This rearrangement joins TRBV27 to TRBJ2-5, with D unresolved. The germline gives CDR1 MNHEY, CDR2 SMNVEV (reference sequence). This CDR3 has 13 residues. V was shortened by 3 bases and J by 4 bases, with 9 bases between the two germline ends. CDR3 in DNA: TGTGCCAGCAGTTTCTATATGGGAGAGACCCAGTACTTC. Translated, it gives CASSFYMGETQYF.

The genes are TRBV3-1 (or the pseudogene TRBV3-2) and TRBJ2-6; 9 positions agree with TRBD2. The V segment lost 0 bases and the J segment 12 bases; nucleotides outside the gene matches: 9. The CDR3 spans 16 residues. Germline V gene data show CDR1 as LGHDT and CDR2 as YNNKEL (reference sequence). The CDR3: CASSQEILREGGVLTF. In DNA form, the CDR3 reads TGTGCCAGCAGCCAAGAGATCCTGCGGGAGGGCGGCGTCCTGACTTTC.

The chain recombines TRBV5-1 with TRBJ1-2, with 8 bases that match TRBD1. The germline V gene encodes CDR1 SGHRS and CDR2 YFSETQ. V shed 4 bases and J 8 bases; nucleotides not matched to a gene: 7. CDR3 size: 13 residues. The CDR3 spells CASSPQGARGYTF. The DNA of the CDR3 is TGCGCCAGCAGCCCGCAGGGGGCGCGGGGCTACACCTTC.

This clone appeared once. The chain couples TRBV7-2 to TRBJ2-5; either TRBD1 or TRBD2 may supply D (5 bases each). Per the germline V gene, CDR1 is SGHTA and CDR2 is FQGNSA. Trimming took off 3 bases at V and 3 bases at J, with 11 bases between the two ends. The CDR3 has 14 amino acids. The CDR3 is CASSFTGTEETQYF. The DNA of the CDR3 is TGTGCCAGCAGCTTCACCGGGACGGAAGAGACCCAGTACTTC.

V usage is TRBV2 and J usage is TRBJ1-2; D is uncertain. Germline V lookup: CDR1 SNHLY, CDR2 FYNNEI. Trimming cost V 3 bases and J 7 bases, with 9 bases left between them. There are 12 residues in the CDR3. The CDR3 region has the DNA TGTGCCAGCAGTGATGAGGCTCCTGGCTACACCTTC. It codes for CASSDEAPGYTF.

The chain is built from TRBV10-3 and TRBJ1-3, with D hard to call. This CDR3 comprises 16 residues. Trimming removed 2 bases from V and 0 bases from J, with 11 bases in between. Germline values: CDR1 ENHRY, CDR2 SYGVKD. CDR3 sequence reads: CAISEERPRSGNTIYF. The CDR3 DNA follows: TGTGCCATCAGTGAGGAGAGGCCCCGCTCTGGAAACACCATATATTTT.

This chain connects TRBV12-3 or TRBV12-4 to TRBJ1-1; 9 bases fit TRBD1. CDR3 length: 13 residues. V shed 5 bases, J shed 5 bases, and the junction held 3 bases outside the gene matches. The CDR3 bases are TGTGCCAGCAGTACAGGGGGCAAAACTGAAGCTTTCTTT. It yields the protein CASSTGGKTEAFF.

In nucleotides, the CDR3 is TGTGCCAGCAGCTTGGGTTCAGGTACCTACGAGCAGTACGTC. This gives the protein CASSLGSGTYEQYV. The chain combines TRBV11-1 with TRBJ2-7; D unclear. Germline-derived CDR1 and CDR2 are SGHAT and FQDESV (reference sequence). There are 14 residues in the CDR3. The V and J ends lost 3 bases and 2 bases respectively, with 11 bases between them.

In its sample, this clone was seen once. The chain couples TRBV1 to TRBJ1-3; the table's D gene call, TRBD1, was not cross checked with the DNA. TRBV1 is a pseudogene segment. The CDR3 runs 17 residues. This chain's CDR3 is CTSSQDLDRGSGNTIYF. CDR3 sequence (DNA): TGCACCAGCAGCCAAGATCTCGACAGGGGGTCTGGAAACACCATATATTTT.

J is TRBJ1-3 and V is TRBV21-1. TRBV21-1 is an annotated pseudogene. The CDR3 loop spans 14 amino acids. CDR3 protein: CASSQGVSGNTIYF. Written as DNA, the CDR3 is TGTGCCAGCAGCCAAGGGGTCTCTGGAAACACCATATATTTT.

The count of this clone is one. The rearrangement uses TRBV24-1 and TRBJ1-1, with TRBD1 as a possible D gene (5 bases). Trimming took 7 bases from V and 6 from J, leaving 14 bases between them. The CDR3 is 13 residues long. Germline CDR1 KGHDR, CDR2 SFDVKD. CDR3 sequence (DNA): TGTGCCACCAGGGAAACAGGACTACCTGAAGCTTTCTTT. It codes for CATRETGLPEAFF.

The chain joins TRBV7-8 to TRBJ1-5; TRBD1 might be the D (5 bases). Trimming cost V 5 bases and J 2 bases, with 16 bases left between them. Germline loops: CDR1 SGHVS, CDR2 FQNEAQ. CDR3 size: 16 residues. The CDR3 nucleotides are TGTGCCAGCAGCCCCCGGGAGGGACGAGGCAATCAGCCCCAGCATTTT. Its translation: CASSPREGRGNQPQHF.

This rearrangement joins TRBV24-1 to TRBJ1-4; D is undetermined. This CDR3 comprises 14 residues. CDR1 is KGHDR and CDR2 is SFDVKD in the germline V gene. Trimming left V 3 bases short and J 4 bases short, with 8 bases between. CDR3 nucleotides: TGTGCCACCAGTGATCAACAGAATAATGAAAAACTGTTTTTT. Its protein is CATSDQQNNEKLFF.

This chain connects TRBV27 to TRBJ2-1; 10 bases line up with TRBD2. Germline V CDR1 and CDR2: MNHEY, SMNVEV (reference sequence). The CDR3 is 15 amino acids. The J segment lost 3 bases and the V segment lost 6 bases, leaving 5 bases of the junction unmatched. CDR3 region: CASSKRLAGYNEQFF. The CDR3 nucleotides read TGTGCCAGCAGCAAGAGACTAGCGGGCTACAATGAGCAGTTCTTC.

This rearrangement joins TRBV14 to TRBJ1-2, with no clear D. Germline CDR1 is SGHDN and CDR2 is FVKESK. The CDR3 extends over 13 amino acids. V lost 0 bases to trimming and J lost 7 bases, with 9 bases between them. CDR3 sequence reads: CASSQDRRGGYTF. The CDR3 region has the DNA TGTGCCAGCAGCCAAGATCGTCGCGGTGGCTACACCTTC.

V is TRBV5-6 and J is TRBJ2-7; no reliable D call. CDR1 is SGHDT and CDR2 is YYEEEE in the germline V gene. The CDR3 length is 16 residues. CDR3 loop: CASSPDVYGNYYGQYV. CDR3 DNA sequence: TGTGCCAGCAGCCCGGACGTATACGGCAATTACTACGGGCAGTACGTC.

This chain joins TRBV7-2 and TRBJ2-2, with D unclear. The CDR3 runs to 14 residues. Germline values: CDR1 SGHTA, CDR2 FQGNSA. V was cut by 0 bases and J by 4 bases, with 6 bases left in between. The CDR3 loop is CASSLALGTGELFF. The CDR3, as DNA: TGTGCCAGCAGCTTAGCGCTAGGCACCGGGGAGCTGTTTTTT. Based on the CDR3 plus reference TRBV7-2 and TRBJ2-2, the full variable domain is GAGVSQSPSNKVTEKGKDVELRCDPISGHTALYWYRQSLGQGLEFLIYFQGNSAPDKSGLPSDRFSAERTGGSVSTLTIQRTQQEDSAVYLCASSLALGTGELFFGEGSRLTVL.

The CDR3 protein is CASSYSTASAYGYTF. The CDR3 coding sequence is TGTGCCAGCAGTTACAGCACAGCTTCTGCCTATGGCTACACCTTC. The chain couples TRBV6-2 or TRBV6-3 to TRBJ1-2; D gene uncertain. Trimming shortened V by 2 bases and J by 4 bases, and 14 bases separated the two germline ends. From germline, CDR1 is MNHEY and CDR2 SVGEGT. CDR3 size: 15 residues.

The V gene is TRBV6-1, the J gene TRBJ2-7; 7 bases are a match to TRBD1. Germline CDR1 reads MNHNS; CDR2 reads SASEGT. The CDR3 has 15 residues. Unmatched junction bases numbered 6, after V lost 2 bases and J lost 2 bases. CDR3 nucleotide sequence: TGTGCCAGCAGTGAAACCCCAGGGACAGCCTACGAGCAGTACGTC. Protein product: CASSETPGTAYEQYV.

This clone was observed once. The rearrangement uses TRBV18 and TRBJ1-4; 7 nucleotides align to TRBD1. From germline, CDR1 is KGHSH and CDR2 LQKENI. V dropped 1 base and J dropped 7; count of bases not matched to a gene: 9. The length of the CDR3 is 16 residues. The CDR3 region is CASSPLKTGTAEKLFF. The CDR3 DNA is TGTGCCAGCTCACCACTCAAGACAGGGACGGCTGAAAAACTGTTTTTT. Looking up the rest from reference TRBV18 and TRBJ1-4 gives the full variable domain: NAGVMQNPRHLVRRRGQEARLRCSPMKGHSHVYWYRQLPEEGLKFMVYLQKENIIDESGMPKERFSAEFPKEGPSILRIQQVVRGDSAAYFCASSPLKTGTAEKLFFGSGTQLSVL.

In DNA, the CDR3 is TGTGCCAGCACCTTGGGGAGGGGCCGAAACTATGGCTACACCTTC. Its protein product is CASTLGRGRNYGYTF. V usage is TRBV6-1 and J usage is TRBJ1-2, with D tentatively TRBD1 (5 bases). V was trimmed by 7 bases and J by 2 bases, leaving 17 bases between them. Per the germline V gene, CDR1 is MNHNS and CDR2 is SASEGT. There are 15 residues in the CDR3.

This chain links TRBV4-2 with TRBJ1-6; possibly TRBD1 for D (5 bases). Deletions cut 2 bases from V and 6 bases from J, with 11 bases between. The CDR3 loop spans 15 amino acids. Germline V CDR1 and CDR2: LGHNA, YNFKEQ. CDR3 sequence reads: CASSQLTQGNSPLHF. The CDR3 DNA follows: TGTGCCAGCAGCCAACTTACCCAGGGTAATTCACCCCTCCACTTT.

The chain carries TRBV24-1 and TRBJ1-2; TRBD1 aligns across 9 bases. The ends lost 9 bases at V and 6 bases at J; junction bases unmatched: 1. Germline V gives CDR1 KGHDR, CDR2 SFDVKD. The CDR3 runs to 11 residues. The CDR3 spells CATGQGNGYTF. CDR3 sequence (DNA): TGTGCCACCGGACAGGGGAATGGCTACACCTTC.

V gene TRBV5-1 combines with J gene TRBJ1-6; D gene uncertain. Germline assignment: CDR1 SGHRS and CDR2 YFSETQ. The CDR3 has 18 amino acids. V lost 4 bases, J lost 0 bases, and 17 bases lay in between. The CDR3 reads CASSPSSGESSYNSPLHF. CDR3 coding DNA: TGCGCCAGCAGCCCATCAAGCGGGGAGAGCTCCTATAATTCACCCCTCCACTTT.

The chain's CDR3 is CAISESGTGVGGYTF. The DNA of the CDR3 is TGTGCCATCAGTGAGTCCGGGACAGGGGTTGGCGGCTACACCTTC. V and J are TRBV10-3 and TRBJ1-2; TRBD1 matches at 10 bases. The CDR3 is made up of 15 amino acids. Germline loops: CDR1 ENHRY, CDR2 SYGVKD. The J segment lost 8 bases and the V segment lost 0 bases, leaving 6 bases of the junction unmatched.

The J gene is TRBJ1-5, the V gene TRBV10-2; no firm D call. V was shortened by 2 bases and J by 0 bases, with 5 bases between the two germline ends. Germline values: CDR1 WSHSY, CDR2 SAAADI. The CDR3 runs to 14 residues. Here the CDR3 reads CASSENGSNQPQHF. In DNA form, the CDR3 reads TGCGCCAGCAGTGAGAACGGTAGCAATCAGCCCCAGCATTTT.

The chain links TRBV9 to TRBJ1-1; D is uncertain. Germline V gene data show CDR1 as SGDLS and CDR2 as YYNGEE. Trimming stripped 0 bases from V and 2 bases from J, with 11 bases between. The CDR3 is made up of 15 amino acids. Here the CDR3 reads CASSVVTESNTEAFF. In DNA, the CDR3 is TGTGCCAGCAGCGTAGTTACTGAGAGCAACACTGAAGCTTTCTTT.